This is a list of T cell receptor beta chains from one sample in a study of sequential checkpoint blockade in melanoma. Repertoires were generated with immunoSEQ multiplex PCR, while TCRdb's copy carries only in-frame clones and drops some. The table shows about 5,700 clones, with 70% to 90% occurring only once. Sequencing was performed on CD8+ T cells sorted from blood (inferred from file names), taken from a patient given nivolumab and ipilimumab in sequence. The receptors here all came from a human donor with melanoma. CDR3s include the opening cysteine and the closing phenylalanine or tryptophan. D genes are given only for firm matches. A clone size is listed for some rows: how often the clone was seen (once, few, many), or a class if it is expanded.

V gene	J gene	clone size	D gene	CDR3 protein	CDR3 DNA
TRBV30	TRBJ2-7	-	TRBD1	CAWSSLDRASTYEQYF	TGTGCCTGGAGTTCCCTAGACAGGGCTAGCACCTACGAGCAGTACTTC
TRBV28	TRBJ2-5	-	-	CASSHREGGETQYF	TGTGCCAGCAGCCACAGGGAGGGGGGAGAGACCCAGTACTTC
TRBV7-3	TRBJ2-7	-	-	CASSLTGPGEQYF	TGTGCCAGCAGCTTAACGGGTCCGGGCGAGCAGTACTTC
TRBV5-5	TRBJ2-1	-	TRBD2	CASSGGLAGGNEQFF	TGTGCCAGCAGCGGGGGACTAGCGGGAGGGAATGAGCAGTTCTTC
TRBV9	TRBJ2-3	-	TRBD2	CASSPGTSEDTQYF	TGTGCCAGCAGCCCGGGGACTAGCGAAGATACGCAGTATTTT
TRBV19	TRBJ2-1	-	TRBD2	CASSTTSGSFNEQFF	TGTGCCAGTAGTACGACTAGCGGGAGTTTCAATGAGCAGTTCTTC
TRBV19	TRBJ2-7	once	TRBD2	CASSQRGEQYF	TGTGCCAGTAGCCAGCGGGGGGAGCAGTACTTC
TRBV28	TRBJ2-7	-	-	CASSISYEQYF	TGTGCCAGCAGTATTAGCTACGAGCAGTACTTC
TRBV30	TRBJ2-4	-	-	CAWSLTSKTLAKNIQYF	TGTGCCTGGAGTCTAACATCGAAGACTTTAGCCAAAAACATTCAGTACTTC
TRBV4-2	TRBJ1-1	once	-	CASSQGYVTEAFF	TGTGCCAGCAGCCAAGGCTACGTCACTGAAGCTTTCTTT
TRBV4-2	TRBJ2-3	-	-	CASSQESTDTQYF	TGTGCCAGCAGCCAGGAGAGCACAGATACGCAGTATTTT
TRBV4-2	TRBJ2-1	-	-	CASSQDTSWGEQFF	TGTGCCAGCAGCCAAGACACTAGCTGGGGTGAGCAGTTCTTC
TRBV5-1	TRBJ2-1	-	-	CASSLGGPPNEQFF	TGCGCCAGCAGCTTGGGAGGGCCCCCCAATGAGCAGTTCTTC
TRBV5-4	TRBJ2-1	-	TRBD2	CASSPGGVYNEQFF	TGTGCCAGCAGCCCCGGGGGGGTATACAATGAGCAGTTCTTC
TRBV29-1	TRBJ2-3	-	-	CSAAGGPDTQYF	TGCAGTGCAGCCGGAGGGCCAGATACGCAGTATTTT
TRBV6-1	TRBJ2-7	-	-	CASSEALFRYSYEQYF	TGTGCCAGCAGTGAAGCTCTGTTTAGATATAGCTACGAGCAGTACTTC
TRBV27	TRBJ2-1	-	TRBD2	CASSFVSGSPNEQFF	TGTGCCAGCAGTTTTGTTAGCGGGAGCCCAAATGAGCAGTTCTTC
TRBV4-3	TRBJ2-3	-	-	CASSQGADRTDTQYF	TGCGCCAGCAGCCAAGGGGCAGATCGCACAGATACGCAGTATTTT
TRBV28	TRBJ2-7	-	-	CASCLHSSYEQYF	TGTGCCAGCTGTCTACACAGCTCCTACGAGCAGTACTTC
TRBV27	TRBJ1-1	-	-	CASRTQPRGVNTEAFF	TGTGCCAGCAGAACCCAACCCCGGGGGGTGAACACTGAAGCTTTCTTT
TRBV4-3	TRBJ1-2	-	-	CASSQDFGGASDGYTF	TGCGCCAGCAGCCAAGATTTCGGAGGGGCAAGCGATGGCTACACCTTC
TRBV7-9	TRBJ1-2	-	TRBD1	CASSLGDSYGYTF	TGTGCCAGCAGCTTAGGGGACAGCTATGGCTACACCTTC
TRBV5-1	TRBJ2-1	-	TRBD1	CASSLGGTGFNEQFF	TGCGCCAGCAGCCTCGGTGGGACAGGGTTCAATGAGCAGTTCTTC
TRBV15	TRBJ1-4	-	-	CATSRDPGWEGREKLFF	TGTGCCACCAGCAGAGATCCGGGGTGGGAGGGGAGGGAAAAACTATTTTTT
TRBV4-1	TRBJ2-3	-	TRBD2	CASSQEIAGGHIDTQYF	TGCGCCAGCAGCCAAGAGATAGCGGGAGGGCATATAGATACGCAGTATTTT
TRBV11-2	TRBJ2-7	-	TRBD2	CASSFAASGLTYEQYF	TGTGCCAGCAGCTTCGCAGCTAGCGGGCTCACCTACGAGCAGTACTTC
TRBV18	TRBJ2-1	-	TRBD2	CASSPPAGGSYEQFF	TGTGCCAGCTCACCCCCAGCGGGAGGTAGCTATGAGCAGTTCTTC
TRBV30	TRBJ2-2	-	TRBD2	CAWSRSGLGVELFF	TGTGCCTGGAGTAGGTCGGGACTAGGGGTGGAGCTGTTTTTT
TRBV7-9	TRBJ1-4	-	-	CASSLPDSATNEKLFF	TGTGCCAGCAGCTTACCCGACTCTGCAACTAATGAAAAACTGTTTTTT
TRBV4-3	TRBJ2-7	once	-	CASSQRSDRHEQYF	TGCGCCAGCAGCCAGCGATCGGACAGACACGAGCAGTACTTC
TRBV5-1	TRBJ2-1	-	TRBD2	CASSHAGGSNEQFF	TGCGCCAGCAGCCATGCGGGAGGGTCCAATGAGCAGTTCTTC
TRBV9	TRBJ1-1	-	TRBD1	CASSAMGQGAVNTEAFF	TGTGCCAGCAGCGCCATGGGGCAGGGGGCAGTGAACACTGAAGCTTTCTTT
TRBV4-1	TRBJ2-1	-	-	CASSLTSPGTEQFF	TGCGCCAGCAGCCTCACCTCACCAGGGACAGAGCAGTTCTTC
TRBV9	TRBJ1-1	-	-	CASSPWGGRTEAFF	TGTGCCAGCAGCCCCTGGGGAGGGCGGACTGAAGCTTTCTTT
TRBV4-2	TRBJ2-3	-	TRBD2	CASSHSGTSGVDTQYF	TGTGCCAGCAGCCATTCGGGGACTAGCGGTGTAGATACGCAGTATTTT
TRBV4-1	TRBJ2-1	-	TRBD2	CASSQTSGPLYNEQFF	TGCGCCAGCAGCCAAACTAGCGGCCCGTTGTACAATGAGCAGTTCTTC
TRBV30	TRBJ2-3	-	TRBD2	CAWSVIPFGAGGSTDTQYF	TGTGCCTGGAGTGTAATCCCTTTTGGAGCGGGAGGTTCCACAGATACGCAGTATTTT
TRBV27	TRBJ1-1	-	-	CASSFVGDTEAFF	TGTGCCAGCAGTTTTGTCGGGGACACTGAAGCTTTCTTT
TRBV9	TRBJ2-3	-	-	CASSVGAVDTQYF	TGTGCCAGCAGCGTAGGGGCTGTAGATACGCAGTATTTT
TRBV5-4	TRBJ2-7	-	TRBD2	CASSPGTSGSVYEQYF	TGTGCCAGCAGTCCCGGGACTAGCGGGAGTGTATACGAGCAGTACTTC
TRBV28	TRBJ2-7	-	TRBD2	CASSLSVAGGYEQYF	TGTGCCAGCAGTTTATCAGTAGCGGGAGGATACGAGCAGTACTTC
TRBV27	TRBJ2-7	-	-	CASSLTGLAYEQYF	TGTGCCAGCAGTCTGACTGGCTTAGCCTACGAGCAGTACTTC
TRBV4-2	TRBJ1-6	-	TRBD1	CASSQPGQGRSPLHF	TGTGCCAGCAGCCAACCGGGACAGGGACGTTCACCCCTCCACTTT
TRBV27	TRBJ2-1	-	TRBD1	CASSLSQGFSYNEQFF	TGTGCCAGCAGTTTATCACAGGGGTTCTCCTACAATGAGCAGTTCTTC
TRBV19	TRBJ1-1	-	TRBD1	CASSTNRGLTEAFF	TGTGCCAGTAGTACCAACAGGGGGCTTACTGAAGCTTTCTTT
TRBV4-2	TRBJ2-3	-	-	CASSPGLLTDTQYF	TGTGCCAGCAGCCCGGGACTCCTCACAGATACGCAGTATTTT
TRBV4-2	TRBJ2-5	-	TRBD1	CASSFRTGQETQYF	TGTGCCAGCAGCTTCCGGACAGGGCAAGAGACCCAGTACTTC
TRBV28	TRBJ2-7	-	-	CASSPNRWGPTSYEQYF	TGTGCCAGCAGCCCGAACCGATGGGGGCCTACCTCCTACGAGCAGTACTTC
TRBV27	TRBJ2-2	-	-	CASSSLLTGELFF	TGTGCCAGCAGTTCCCTCCTCACCGGGGAGCTGTTTTTT
TRBV27	TRBJ2-7	-	-	CASSPSRTHEQYF	TGTGCCAGCAGCCCGTCTAGAACCCACGAGCAGTACTTC
TRBV9	TRBJ2-7	-	TRBD2	CASSDSGNSYEQYF	TGTGCCAGCAGCGACAGCGGGAACTCCTACGAGCAGTACTTC
TRBV27	TRBJ1-5	-	TRBD1	CASSSTTGTGTLRSNQPQHF	TGTGCCAGCAGTTCCACTACCGGGACAGGGACCTTGAGGAGCAATCAGCCCCAGCATTTT
TRBV7-3	TRBJ2-1	-	TRBD2	CASSSINGTSGPSSYNEQFF	TGTGCCAGCAGCTCCATTAACGGGACTAGCGGGCCTAGCTCCTACAATGAGCAGTTCTTC
TRBV5-1	TRBJ2-7	-	-	CASSLGAGSYEQYF	TGCGCCAGCAGCTTGGGGGCAGGGTCCTACGAGCAGTACTTC
TRBV30	TRBJ2-7	once	-	CASTGSYEQYF	TGTGCCAGCACAGGATCCTACGAGCAGTACTTC
TRBV6-5	TRBJ1-6	-	TRBD1	CASSYSGGRSPLHF	TGTGCCAGCAGTTACTCAGGGGGCAGGTCACCCCTCCACTTT
TRBV4-1	TRBJ2-7	-	TRBD2	CASSPSGLAGDEQYF	TGCGCCAGCAGCCCATCTGGGCTAGCGGGAGACGAGCAGTACTTC
TRBV15	TRBJ2-1	-	TRBD2	CATERASGSYEQFF	TGTGCCACCGAACGGGCTAGCGGGAGCTATGAGCAGTTCTTC
TRBV19	TRBJ2-1	-	TRBD2	CASSATSGSYNEQFF	TGTGCCAGTAGTGCCACTAGCGGCTCCTACAATGAGCAGTTCTTC
TRBV4-1	TRBJ2-5	-	-	CASSQAASDPPGEQYF	TGCGCCAGCAGCCAAGCCGCTAGCGATCCTCCGGGGGAGCAGTACTTC